This T cell receptor (beta chain) emerged from a study of response to subunit inactivated influenza vaccine. TCRdb analysed the RT-PCR reads with MiXCR anew, one entry per CDR3 protein. Of 650,000 to 800,000 distinct CDR3 sequences listed, approximately 15% were seen once; the top ten hold 6.5% to 8.5%. This CDR3 is 14 amino acids long. V was shortened by 8 bases and J by 6 bases, with 20 bases between the two germline ends. Germline CDR1 and CDR2: KGHSH and LQKENI. The sequences come from PBMCs from blood, collected approximately 15 days before vaccination. The chain is built from TRBV18 and TRBJ2-7; the D is unclear. The sequence came from a man aged 45-65 years who received an inactivated influenza vaccine. The CDR3 DNA reads as TGTGCCAGCACTCTGTCGACGGCCTCGGGCGAGCAGTACTTC. Protein product: CASTLSTASGEQYF.